This T cell receptor beta chain derives from a study of CD8 T cells in ankylosing spondylitis (dated by TCRdb to about 2017). General notes on the study: To find TCR variants linked to disease, the study profiled T cell receptor beta repertoires in ankylosing spondylitis patients and healthy donors. The full study cohort was made up of roughly 25 ankylosing spondylitis patients and 108 healthy donors. Peripheral blood was sampled, and synovial fluid was also collected from ankylosing spondylitis patients.

Trimming at the junction amounts to 0 bases on V and 6 bases on J, and the germline ends lie 8 bases apart. The germline V gene (reference sequence) gives CDR1 as DFQATT and CDR2 as SNEGSKA. The CDR3 starts with the cysteine, ends with the phenylalanine, and has 13 residues. Only the CDR3 part of the read is kept: 39 bases, read in frame from the first base. A few counts support this clonotype. There is no known antigen for this receptor. Nothing much larger sits one base from this clone, and base qualities are not available. The instrument given in TCRdb is Illumina HiSeq 2500. Quantitative 5'-RACE with molecular barcodes was used to prepare TCR beta libraries. On the study's bioinformatics: A new computational method based on a probabilistic model of VDJ rearrangement was used to identify disease-linked TCR variants. TCRdb itself trimmed the public reads at Q25 with fastp, ran MiXCR and retained productive beta chains. Entries are consolidated by CDR3 protein sequence, retaining the most common genes and DNA. The V and J calls and clone size are TCRdb's, not the authors'. Counted in this sample were 700,000 to 1,000,000 distinct CDR3 sequences; about an eighth of them appeared once. The ten largest clones capture approximately 0.5% of the sample.

Study-level results and caveats: Blood from ankylosing spondylitis patients appeared to be characterized by a TCR beta motif composed of several highly homologous amino acid variants. Some of the motif variants had been reported before in the synovial fluid and blood of reactive arthritis patients, a finding that suggests common disease-initiation mechanisms. The disease-linked clones were reported to be significantly enriched in matched synovial fluid samples from ankylosing spondylitis patients. The disease-linked clones had a CD8+ phenotype and were found at relatively low frequencies in peripheral blood.

The sequence came from a male donor with ankylosing spondylitis. The rearrangement combines TRBV20-1 with TRBJ2-2; no D gene call is confident. The specimen sequenced was blood, either unsorted or a sorted T cell fraction (not recorded which). The CDR3: CSARDRLSGELFF. The sequenced DNA: TGCAGTGCTAGAGATCGGCTGTCCGGGGAGCTGTTTTTT.